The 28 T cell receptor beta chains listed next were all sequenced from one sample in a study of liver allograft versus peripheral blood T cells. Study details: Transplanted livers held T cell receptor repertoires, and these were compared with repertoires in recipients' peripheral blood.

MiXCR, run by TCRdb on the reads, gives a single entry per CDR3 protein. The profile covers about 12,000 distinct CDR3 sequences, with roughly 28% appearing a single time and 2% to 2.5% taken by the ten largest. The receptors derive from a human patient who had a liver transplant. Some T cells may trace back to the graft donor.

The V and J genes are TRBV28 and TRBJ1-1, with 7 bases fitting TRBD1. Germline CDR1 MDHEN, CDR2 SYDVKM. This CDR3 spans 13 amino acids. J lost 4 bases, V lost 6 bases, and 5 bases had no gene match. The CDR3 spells CASSRGLGTEAFF. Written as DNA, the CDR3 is TGTGCCAGCAGCAGGGGGTTGGGCACTGAAGCTTTCTTT.

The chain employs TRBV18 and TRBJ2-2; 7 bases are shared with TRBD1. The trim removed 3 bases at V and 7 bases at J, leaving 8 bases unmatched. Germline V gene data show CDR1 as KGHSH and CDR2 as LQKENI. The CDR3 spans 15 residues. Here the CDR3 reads CASSPTTGQVGELFF. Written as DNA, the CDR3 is TGTGCCAGCTCACCGACGACAGGGCAGGTCGGGGAGCTGTTTTTT.

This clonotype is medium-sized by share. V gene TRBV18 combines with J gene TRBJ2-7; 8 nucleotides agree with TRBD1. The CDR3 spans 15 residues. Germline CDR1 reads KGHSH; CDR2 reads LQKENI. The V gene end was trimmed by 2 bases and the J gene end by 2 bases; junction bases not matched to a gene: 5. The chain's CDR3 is CASSPYRDRPYEQYF. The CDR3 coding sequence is TGTGCCAGCTCACCATACCGGGACAGGCCCTACGAGCAGTACTTC.

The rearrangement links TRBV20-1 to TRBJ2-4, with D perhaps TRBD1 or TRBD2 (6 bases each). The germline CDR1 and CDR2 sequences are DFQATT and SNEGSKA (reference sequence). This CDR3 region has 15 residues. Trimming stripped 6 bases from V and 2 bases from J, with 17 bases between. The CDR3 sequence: CSAAGGYRSKNIQYF. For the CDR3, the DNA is TGCAGTGCCGCCGGGGGCTATAGATCCAAAAACATTCAGTACTTC.

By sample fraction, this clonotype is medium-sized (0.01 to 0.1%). CDR3 in amino acids: CASSPTGTGTGELFF. DNA of the CDR3: TGTGCCAGCAGCCCCACCGGGACTGGCACCGGGGAGCTGTTTTTT. V usage is TRBV9 and J usage is TRBJ2-2, with D possibly matching TRBD2 (6 bases). This CDR3 is built from 15 residues. CDR1 is SGDLS, CDR2 YYNGEE, per germline. Trimming removed 4 bases at V and 4 bases at J, with 14 bases between.

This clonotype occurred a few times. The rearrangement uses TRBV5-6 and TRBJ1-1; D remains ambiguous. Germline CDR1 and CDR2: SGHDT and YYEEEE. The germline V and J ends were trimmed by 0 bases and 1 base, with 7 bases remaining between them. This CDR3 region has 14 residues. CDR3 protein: CASSLADWNTEAFF. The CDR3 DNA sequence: TGTGCCAGCAGCTTGGCGGACTGGAACACTGAAGCTTTCTTT.

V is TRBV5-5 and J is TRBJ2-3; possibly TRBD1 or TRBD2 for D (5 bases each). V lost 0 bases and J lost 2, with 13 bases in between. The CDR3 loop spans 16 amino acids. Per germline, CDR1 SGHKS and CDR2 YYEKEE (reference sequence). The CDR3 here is CASSLGGMTYTDTQYF. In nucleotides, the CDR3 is TGTGCCAGCAGCTTGGGGGGGATGACATACACAGATACGCAGTATTTT. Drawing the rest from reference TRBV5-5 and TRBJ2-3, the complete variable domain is DAGVTQSPTHLIKTRGQQVTLRCSPISGHKSVSWYQQVLGQGPQFIFQYYEKEERGRGNFPDRFSARQFPNYSSELNVNALLLGDSALYLCASSLGGMTYTDTQYFGPGTRLTVL.

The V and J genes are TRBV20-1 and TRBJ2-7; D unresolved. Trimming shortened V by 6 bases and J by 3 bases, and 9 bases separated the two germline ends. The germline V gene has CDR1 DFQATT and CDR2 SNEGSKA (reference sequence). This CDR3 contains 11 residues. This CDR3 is CSAPSGYEQYF. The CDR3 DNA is TGCAGTGCCCCATCGGGCTACGAGCAGTACTTC.

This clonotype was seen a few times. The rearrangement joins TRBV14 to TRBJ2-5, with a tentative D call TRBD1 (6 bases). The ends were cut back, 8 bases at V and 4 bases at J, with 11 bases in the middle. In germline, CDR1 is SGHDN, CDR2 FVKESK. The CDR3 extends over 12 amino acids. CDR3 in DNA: TGTGCCAGCTCAGGGGCTGGAGAGACCCAGTACTTC. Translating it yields CASSGAGETQYF.

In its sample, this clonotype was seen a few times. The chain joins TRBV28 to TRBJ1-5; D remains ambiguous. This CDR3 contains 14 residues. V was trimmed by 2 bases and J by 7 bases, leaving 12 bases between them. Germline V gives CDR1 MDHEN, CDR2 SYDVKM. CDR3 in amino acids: CASSLGMGGQPQHF. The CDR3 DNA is TGTGCCAGCAGTTTAGGTATGGGCGGACAGCCCCAGCATTTT. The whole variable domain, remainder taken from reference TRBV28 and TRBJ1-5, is DVKVTQSSRYLVKRTGEKVFLECVQDMDHENMFWYRQDPGLGLRLIYFSYDVKMKEKGDIPEGYSVSREKKERFSLILESASTNQTSMYLCASSLGMGGQPQHFGDGTRLSIL.

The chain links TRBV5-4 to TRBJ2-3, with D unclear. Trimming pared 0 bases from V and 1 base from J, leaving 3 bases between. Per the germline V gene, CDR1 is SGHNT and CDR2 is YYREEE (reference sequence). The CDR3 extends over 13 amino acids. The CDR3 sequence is CASSLEGTDTQYF. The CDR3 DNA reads TGTGCCAGCAGCTTGGAAGGCACAGATACGCAGTATTTT.

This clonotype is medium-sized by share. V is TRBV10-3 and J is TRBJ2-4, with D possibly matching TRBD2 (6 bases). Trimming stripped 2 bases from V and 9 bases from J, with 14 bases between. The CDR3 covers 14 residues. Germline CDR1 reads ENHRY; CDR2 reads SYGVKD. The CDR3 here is CAISEPRRGGIQYF. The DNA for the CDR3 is TGTGCCATCAGTGAGCCCCGCCGGGGAGGCATTCAGTACTTC.

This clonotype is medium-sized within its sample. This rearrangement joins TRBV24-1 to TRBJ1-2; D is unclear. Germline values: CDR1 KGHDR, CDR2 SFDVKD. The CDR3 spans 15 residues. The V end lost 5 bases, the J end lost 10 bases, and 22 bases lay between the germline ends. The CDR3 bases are TGTGCCACCAGTGGCCCCGACCTAAGAACAGACTACTACACCTTC. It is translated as CATSGPDLRTDYYTF.

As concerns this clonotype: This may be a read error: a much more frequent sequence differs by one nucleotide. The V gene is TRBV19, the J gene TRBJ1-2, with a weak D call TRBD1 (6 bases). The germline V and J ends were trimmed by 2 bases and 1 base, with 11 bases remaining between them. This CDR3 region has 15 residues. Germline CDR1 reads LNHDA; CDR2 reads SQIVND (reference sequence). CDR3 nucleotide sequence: TGTGCCAGTAGTATACGGTGGACAGTTAACTATGGCTACACCTTC. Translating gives CASSIRWTVNYGYTF.

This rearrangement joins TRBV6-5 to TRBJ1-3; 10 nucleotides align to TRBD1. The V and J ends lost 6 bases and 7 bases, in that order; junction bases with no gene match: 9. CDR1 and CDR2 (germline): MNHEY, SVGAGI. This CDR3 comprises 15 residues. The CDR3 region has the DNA TGTGCCAGCAGAGCGACAGGGGGCCGGGGCAACACCATATATTTT. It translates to CASRATGGRGNTIYF.

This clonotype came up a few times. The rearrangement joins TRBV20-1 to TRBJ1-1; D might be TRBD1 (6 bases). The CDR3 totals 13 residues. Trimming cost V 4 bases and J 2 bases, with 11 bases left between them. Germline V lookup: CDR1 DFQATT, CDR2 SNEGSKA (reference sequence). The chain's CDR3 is CSAKGGYNTEAFF. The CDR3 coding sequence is TGCAGTGCTAAGGGGGGGTACAACACTGAAGCTTTCTTT.

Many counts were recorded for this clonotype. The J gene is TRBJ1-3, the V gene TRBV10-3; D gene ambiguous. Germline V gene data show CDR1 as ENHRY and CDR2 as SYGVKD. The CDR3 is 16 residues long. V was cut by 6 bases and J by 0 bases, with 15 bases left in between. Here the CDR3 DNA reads TGTGCCATCAGGACCATATCAGAAAGCTCTGGAAACACCATATATTTT. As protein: CAIRTISESSGNTIYF.

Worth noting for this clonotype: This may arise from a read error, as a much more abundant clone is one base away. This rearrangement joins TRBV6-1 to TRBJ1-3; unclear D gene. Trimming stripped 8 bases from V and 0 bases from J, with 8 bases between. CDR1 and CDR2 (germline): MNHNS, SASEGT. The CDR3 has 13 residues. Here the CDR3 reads CASVRASGNTIYF. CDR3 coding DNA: TGTGCCAGCGTAAGGGCCTCTGGAAACACCATATATTTT.

The DNA of the CDR3 is TGTGCCAGTAGGCCACTCGTGGGAGGAGGGGCAACTAATGAAAAACTGTTTTTT. This sequence encodes CASRPLVGGGATNEKLFF. The gene calls are TRBV19 and TRBJ1-4; D may be TRBD1 (5 bases). Germline CDR1 LNHDA, CDR2 SQIVND (reference sequence). The CDR3 runs to 18 residues. V was shortened by 6 bases and J by 0 bases, with 20 bases between the two germline ends.

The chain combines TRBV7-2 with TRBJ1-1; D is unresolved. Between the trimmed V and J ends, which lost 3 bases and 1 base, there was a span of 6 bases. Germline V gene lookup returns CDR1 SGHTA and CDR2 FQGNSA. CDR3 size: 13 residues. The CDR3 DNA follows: TGTGCCAGCAGCTTGGGCAGGAACACTGAAGCTTTCTTT. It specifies CASSLGRNTEAFF.

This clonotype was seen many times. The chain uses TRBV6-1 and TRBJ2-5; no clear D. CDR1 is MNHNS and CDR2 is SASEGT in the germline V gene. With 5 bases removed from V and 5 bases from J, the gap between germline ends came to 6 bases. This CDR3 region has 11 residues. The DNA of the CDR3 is TGTGCCAGCAGTATCACTGAGACCCAGTACTTC. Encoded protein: CASSITETQYF.

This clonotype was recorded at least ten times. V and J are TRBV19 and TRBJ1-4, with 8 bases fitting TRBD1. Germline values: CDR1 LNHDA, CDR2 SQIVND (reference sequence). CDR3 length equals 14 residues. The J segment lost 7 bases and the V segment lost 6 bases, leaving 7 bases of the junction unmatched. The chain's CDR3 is CASRPGGATEKLFF. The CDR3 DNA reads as TGTGCCAGTAGGCCAGGGGGCGCGACTGAAAAACTGTTTTTT.

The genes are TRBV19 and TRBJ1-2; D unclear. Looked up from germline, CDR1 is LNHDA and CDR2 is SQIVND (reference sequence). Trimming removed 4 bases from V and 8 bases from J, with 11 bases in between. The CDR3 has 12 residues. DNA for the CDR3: TGTGCCAGTAGTAGGCGGGCGGAGGGCTACACCTTC. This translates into CASSRRAEGYTF. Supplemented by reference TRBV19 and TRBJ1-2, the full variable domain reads DGGITQSPKYLFRKEGQNVTLSCEQNLNHDAMYWYRQDPGQGLRLIYYSQIVNDFQKGDIAEGYSVSREKKESFPLTVTSAQKNPTAFYLCASSRRAEGYTFGSGTRLTVV.

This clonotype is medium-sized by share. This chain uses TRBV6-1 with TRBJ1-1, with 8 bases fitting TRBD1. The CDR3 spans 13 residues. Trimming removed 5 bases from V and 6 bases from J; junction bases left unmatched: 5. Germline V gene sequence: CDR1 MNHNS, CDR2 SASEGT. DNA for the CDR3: TGTGCCAGCAGTAAGGGACAGGTCCCTGAAGCTTTCTTT. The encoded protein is CASSKGQVPEAFF.

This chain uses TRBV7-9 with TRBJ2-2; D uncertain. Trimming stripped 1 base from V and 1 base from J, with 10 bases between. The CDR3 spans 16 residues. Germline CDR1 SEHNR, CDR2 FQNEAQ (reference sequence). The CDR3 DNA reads TGTGCCAGCAGCTTAGGTGTAGGTCAGAACACCGGGGAGCTGTTTTTT. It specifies CASSLGVGQNTGELFF. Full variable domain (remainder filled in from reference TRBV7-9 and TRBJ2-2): DTGVSQNPRHKITKRGQNVTFRCDPISEHNRLYWYRQTLGQGPEFLTYFQNEAQLEKSRLLSDRFSAERPKGSFSTLEIQRTEQGDSAMYLCASSLGVGQNTGELFFGEGSRLTVL.

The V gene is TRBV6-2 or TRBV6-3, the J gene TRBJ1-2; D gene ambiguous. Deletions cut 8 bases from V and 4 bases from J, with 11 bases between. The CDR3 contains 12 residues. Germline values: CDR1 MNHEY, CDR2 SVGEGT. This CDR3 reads CASGQLSYGYTF. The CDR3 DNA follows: TGTGCCAGCGGCCAGTTGAGCTATGGCTACACCTTC.

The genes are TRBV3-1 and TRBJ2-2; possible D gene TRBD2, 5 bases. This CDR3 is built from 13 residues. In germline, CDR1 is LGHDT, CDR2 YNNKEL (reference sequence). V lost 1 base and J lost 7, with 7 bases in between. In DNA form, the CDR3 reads TGTGCCAGCAGCCAAGTCGCGGGCGGGGAGCTGTTTTTT. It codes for CASSQVAGGELFF.

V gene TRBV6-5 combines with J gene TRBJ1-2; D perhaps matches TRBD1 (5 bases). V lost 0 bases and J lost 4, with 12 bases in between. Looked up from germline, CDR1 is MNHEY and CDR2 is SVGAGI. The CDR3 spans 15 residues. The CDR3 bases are TGTGCCAGCAGTTACTCCCTCGCAGGGACCTATGGCTACACCTTC. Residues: CASSYSLAGTYGYTF.